A selection of T cell receptor beta chains follows, all from one sample in a study of T cell changes during pregnancy in multiple sclerosis. Using immunoSEQ multiplex PCR, the repertoire was profiled, and TCRdb retains in-frame clones only, with some absent. The sample has under 60,000 clones, roughly 90% seen once; the top ten hold approximately 0.6%. The sample consisted of CD4+ T cells from peripheral blood mononuclear cells, taken after pregnancy. Source of these receptors: a female donor with multiple sclerosis, enrolled in a pregnancy study. The CDR3 runs from the conserved cysteine through the conserved F or W. The D gene is left open where the match is weak. Only some rows state a clone size, as once, few, many or a class for expanded clones.

J gene	V gene	D gene	clone size	CDR3 length	CDR3 protein	CDR3 DNA
TRBJ1-3	TRBV30	-	-	15	CAWSATQGLGNTIYF	TGTGCCTGGAGTGCCACTCAGGGGCTTGGAAACACCATATATTTT
TRBJ2-2	TRBV9	-	once	17	CASSVTGAGTNTGELFF	TGTGCCAGCAGCGTCACTGGGGCGGGAACGAACACCGGGGAGCTGTTTTTT
TRBJ2-7	TRBV7-8	TRBD2	once	14	CASSLNGLAAEQYF	TGTGCCAGCAGCTTAAACGGACTAGCTGCCGAGCAGTACTTC
TRBJ2-4	TRBV10-1	TRBD2	-	17	CARRPGLALLAKNIQYF	TGCGCCAGAAGACCGGGACTAGCGCTTCTAGCCAAAAACATTCAGTACTTC
TRBJ1-2	TRBV7-6	-	-	12	CASSPQGNGYTF	TGTGCCAGCAGCCCCCAGGGGAATGGCTACACCTTC
TRBJ2-5	TRBV7-2	TRBD2	-	16	CASSLRPGLAGETQYF	TGTGCCAGCAGCTTAAGGCCGGGACTAGCGGGAGAGACCCAGTACTTC
TRBJ2-3	TRBV19	-	-	13	CASRVLNTDTQYF	TGTGCCAGTAGGGTACTAAACACAGATACGCAGTATTTT
TRBJ1-1	TRBV28	-	-	15	CASSLSREGNTEAFF	TGTGCCAGCAGTTTAAGCCGGGAGGGGAACACTGAAGCTTTCTTT
TRBJ1-3	TRBV7-9	TRBD1	few	16	CASSSYRGWTGNTIYF	TGTGCCAGCAGCTCCTACAGGGGGTGGACTGGAAACACCATATATTTT
TRBJ1-3	TRBV7-6	-	-	16	CASSLHLTGGGNTIYF	TGTGCCAGCAGCCTACACCTCACCGGGGGTGGAAACACCATATATTTT